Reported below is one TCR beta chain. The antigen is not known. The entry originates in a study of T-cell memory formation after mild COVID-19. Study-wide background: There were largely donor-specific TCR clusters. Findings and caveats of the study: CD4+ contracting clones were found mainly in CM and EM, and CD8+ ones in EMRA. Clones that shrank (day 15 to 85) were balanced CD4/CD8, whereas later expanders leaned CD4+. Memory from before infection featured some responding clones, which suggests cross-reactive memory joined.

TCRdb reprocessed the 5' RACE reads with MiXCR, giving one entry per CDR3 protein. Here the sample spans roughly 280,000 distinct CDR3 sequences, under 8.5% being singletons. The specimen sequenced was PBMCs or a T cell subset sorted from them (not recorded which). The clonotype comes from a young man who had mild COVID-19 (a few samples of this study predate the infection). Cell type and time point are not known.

The CDR3 DNA is TGCGCCAGCAGCTCCGAAAGAATGAACACTGAAGCTTTCTTT. This codes for CASSSERMNTEAFF. The chain couples TRBV5-1 to TRBJ1-1; D call uncertain. Trimming took 3 bases from V and 0 from J, leaving 9 bases between them. The CDR3 length is 14 residues. Germline-derived CDR1 and CDR2 are SGHRS and YFSETQ.